The next 22 T cell receptor beta chains were all read from a single sample in a study of blood T cell repertoires in COVID-19. Profiled with immunoSEQ multiplex PCR; TCRdb holds only in-frame clones, not every one. This table holds about 240,000 clones, around 86% found once. Sequenced material: peripheral blood. These receptors were obtained from a man at least 80 years old with acute or convalescent COVID-19.

V usage is TRBV19 and J usage is TRBJ2-3; 8 bases line up with TRBD2. The V and J ends lost 3 bases and 0 bases, in that order; junction bases with no gene match: 2. CDR1 LNHDA and CDR2 SQIVND come from the germline V gene (reference sequence). This CDR3 has 15 residues. This chain's CDR3 is CASSISGASTDTQYF. In DNA form, the CDR3 reads TGTGCCAGTAGTATTAGCGGGGCTAGCACAGATACGCAGTATTTT.

This sequence joins TRBV6-1 and TRBJ1-5, with D perhaps TRBD1 (6 bases). V lost 3 bases, J lost 1 base, and 13 bases lay in between. Germline loops: CDR1 MNHNS, CDR2 SASEGT. The CDR3 covers 16 residues. This chain's CDR3 is CASSDRGPKSNQPQHF. The CDR3 region has the DNA TGTGCCAGCAGTGACAGGGGCCCGAAAAGCAATCAGCCCCAGCATTTT.

The chain has TRBV9 and TRBJ1-2, with TRBD1 matching over 8 bases. The length of the CDR3 is 15 residues. V was clipped by 1 base and J by 2 bases; unmatched bases: 4. The germline CDR1 and CDR2 sequences are SGDLS and YYNGEE. The CDR3 DNA reads as TGTGCCAGCAGCGTATCGACAGGGGCCAACTATGGCTACACCTTC. This codes for CASSVSTGANYGYTF.

The chain is built from TRBV5-1 and TRBJ2-7; TRBD1 matches 10 bases. J lost 4 bases, V lost 0 bases, and 4 bases had no gene match. CDR1 and CDR2 from the germline V gene are SGHRS and YFSETQ. This CDR3 is 15 amino acids long. For the CDR3, the DNA is TGCGCCAGCAGCTTGGAGGGACAGGGGTGGTACGAGCAGTACTTC. Residues: CASSLEGQGWYEQYF.

This clone came up once. The chain is built from TRBV5-5 and TRBJ2-1, with a tentative D call TRBD1 (6 bases). The V and J ends lost 0 bases and 4 bases respectively, with 14 bases between them. The CDR3 is 16 residues long. The V gene's germline CDR1 is SGHKS and CDR2 YYEKEE (reference sequence). This CDR3 reads CASSLGTGTPYNEQFF. The CDR3 nucleotides read TGTGCCAGCAGCTTGGGGACCGGGACACCTTACAATGAGCAGTTCTTC.

The chain couples TRBV4-3 to TRBJ1-3, with no clear D. The germline V gene has CDR1 LGHNA and CDR2 YSLEER. The CDR3 runs to 15 residues. V was cut by 0 bases and J by 4 bases, with 10 bases left in between. CDR3 sequence reads: CASSQDRVGGNTIYF. The CDR3 DNA follows: TGCGCCAGCAGCCAAGACCGGGTAGGAGGAAACACCATATATTTT.

This chain connects TRBV29-1 to TRBJ1-2; D unresolved. Germline lookup yields CDR1 SQVTM and CDR2 ANQGSEA. The CDR3 loop spans 10 amino acids. Trimming left V 4 bases short and J 8 bases short, with 8 bases between. This CDR3 is CSVGGLGYTF. CDR3 bases: TGCAGCGTTGGAGGGTTGGGCTACACCTTC.

The chain recombines TRBV18 with TRBJ2-2, with D perhaps matching TRBD2 (6 bases). Germline V gene data show CDR1 as KGHSH and CDR2 as LQKENI. This CDR3 contains 13 residues. The V and J ends lost 3 bases and 11 bases respectively, with 13 bases between them. CDR3 sequence (DNA): TGTGCCAGCTCACCTCTAGCGTCTGGAGAGCTGTTTTTT. Translation: CASSPLASGELFF.

The chain carries TRBV3-1 (or the pseudogene TRBV3-2) and TRBJ1-6; 9 positions match TRBD1. CDR3 length: 19 amino acids. The junction had 9 bases not matched to a gene; V was cut back by 3 bases and J by 0 bases. Germline CDR1 is LGHDT and CDR2 is YNNKEL (reference sequence). The CDR3 reads CASSHRLGQGSSYNSPLHF. In DNA, the CDR3 is TGTGCCAGCAGCCATAGACTAGGACAGGGGAGCTCCTATAATTCACCCCTCCACTTT.

In DNA form, the CDR3 reads TGTGCCACCGCTATCCCCGGGGGTCCCTACGAGCAGTACTTC. It yields the protein CATAIPGGPYEQYF. The V gene is TRBV15, the J gene TRBJ2-7, with D perhaps matching TRBD2 (6 bases). Between the trimmed V and J ends, which lost 8 bases and 2 bases, there was a span of 16 bases. CDR1 is LNHNV, CDR2 YYDKDF, per germline (reference sequence). The CDR3 has 14 amino acids.

This clone appeared a single time. The chain recombines TRBV6-4 with TRBJ1-1; 8 bases align to TRBD1. With 3 bases clipped from V and 6 bases from J, the junction kept 3 bases outside the gene matches. The CDR3 extends over 13 amino acids. Germline CDR1 and CDR2: MRHNA and SNTAGT. CDR3 in amino acids: CASSEQGVAEAFF. CDR3 DNA: TGTGCCAGCAGTGAACAGGGGGTCGCTGAAGCTTTCTTT.

This chain connects TRBV5-4 to TRBJ2-7, with 8 bases identical to TRBD2. The CDR3 loop spans 16 amino acids. The germline gives CDR1 SGHNT, CDR2 YYREEE (reference sequence). V was pared by 0 bases and J by 1 base, with 6 bases of the junction left unmatched. The CDR3 nucleotides read TGTGCCAGCAGCTTGGCCCCCGCGGGAGGATCCTACGAGCAGTACTTC. Residues: CASSLAPAGGSYEQYF.

This clone has a single count. This rearrangement joins TRBV5-5 to TRBJ1-1; 7 bases agree with TRBD1. This CDR3 has 14 amino acids. Germline lookup yields CDR1 SGHKS and CDR2 YYEKEE (reference sequence). The junction had 8 bases not matched to a gene; V was cut back by 4 bases and J by 5 bases. CDR3 DNA: TGTGCCAGCAGCACAGAGACAGGGTTGACTGAAGCTTTCTTT. Amino acid sequence: CASSTETGLTEAFF.

V and J are TRBV7-9 and TRBJ2-1; TRBD2 agrees at 7 bases. The CDR3 runs to 17 residues. Germline CDR1 reads SEHNR; CDR2 reads FQNEAQ (reference sequence). With 1 base clipped from V and 2 bases from J, the junction kept 8 bases outside the gene matches. The CDR3: CASSLGTSTLTYNEQFF. Here the CDR3 DNA reads TGTGCCAGCAGCTTAGGGACTAGTACCTTAACCTACAATGAGCAGTTCTTC.

This chain links TRBV19 with TRBJ1-1, with D hard to call. The V and J ends lost 7 bases and 0 bases respectively, with 15 bases between them. The CDR3 contains 15 residues. Germline values: CDR1 LNHDA, CDR2 SQIVND (reference sequence). CDR3 loop: CASTPLIGVNTEAFF. CDR3 sequence (DNA): TGTGCCAGTACCCCCCTAATAGGAGTGAACACTGAAGCTTTCTTT.

This chain uses TRBV28 with TRBJ1-5, with D unresolved. Germline CDR1 is MDHEN and CDR2 is SYDVKM. V lost 8 bases and J lost 7, with 15 bases in between. This CDR3 has 13 residues. This chain's CDR3 is CASERELAQPQHF. DNA of the CDR3: TGTGCCAGCGAGCGGGAACTCGCGCAGCCCCAGCATTTT. Using reference TRBV28 and TRBJ1-5 for the parts outside the CDR3, the full variable domain is DVKVTQSSRYLVKRTGEKVFLECVQDMDHENMFWYRQDPGLGLRLIYFSYDVKMKEKGDIPEGYSVSREKKERFSLILESASTNQTSMYLCASERELAQPQHFGDGTRLSIL.

J is TRBJ1-4 and V is TRBV28; 7 nucleotides align to TRBD1. The germline V gene has CDR1 MDHEN and CDR2 SYDVKM. There are 15 residues in the CDR3. The ends lost 1 base at V and 8 bases at J; junction bases unmatched: 7. CDR3 residues: CASSLFGGQSEKLFF. The CDR3 DNA is TGTGCCAGCAGTTTATTCGGGGGACAGAGCGAAAAACTGTTTTTT.

The chain is built from TRBV10-2 and TRBJ2-7, with D unresolved. CDR1 WSHSY and CDR2 SAAADI come from the germline V gene. V dropped 3 bases and J dropped 2 bases, with 5 bases sitting between them. The CDR3 runs 12 residues. The CDR3 bases are TGCGCCAGCAGTGACAGAACCTACGAGCAGTACTTC. Translating it yields CASSDRTYEQYF.

V gene TRBV3-1 (or the pseudogene TRBV3-2) combines with J gene TRBJ2-7; D is possibly TRBD1 (6 bases). The CDR3 sequence is 16 residues long. V was cut by 0 bases and J by 5 bases, with 17 bases left in between. Germline V CDR1 and CDR2: LGHDT, YNNKEL (reference sequence). The CDR3 loop reads CASSQDLDSLPNEQYF. The CDR3 bases are TGTGCCAGCAGCCAAGATTTGGACAGCCTACCGAACGAGCAGTACTTC.

The chain combines TRBV18 with TRBJ2-7, with 7 bases that match TRBD1. The CDR3 totals 15 residues. Germline-derived CDR1 and CDR2 are KGHSH and LQKENI. Unmatched junction bases numbered 9, after V lost 3 bases and J lost 4 bases. The CDR3 DNA is TGTGCCAGCTCACCGATTATAGGGACAGAGTACGAGCAGTACTTC. Residues: CASSPIIGTEYEQYF.

The chain employs TRBV9 and TRBJ2-5, with 7 positions matching TRBD1. V dropped 4 bases and J dropped 7; count of bases not matched to a gene: 13. This CDR3 comprises 15 residues. Germline loops: CDR1 SGDLS, CDR2 YYNGEE. CDR3 DNA sequence: TGTGCCAGCAGCCCAGCTCTGGAGGCAGGGGGGACCCAGTACTTC. Protein sequence: CASSPALEAGGTQYF.

The rearrangement uses TRBV5-1 and TRBJ2-1; maybe TRBD1 (6 bases). The CDR3 totals 15 residues. The germline gives CDR1 SGHRS, CDR2 YFSETQ. Deletions cut 2 bases from V and 7 bases from J, with 16 bases between. This chain's CDR3 is CASSFDPGEGNEQFF. CDR3 nucleotides: TGCGCCAGCAGCTTTGACCCAGGGGAAGGGAATGAGCAGTTCTTC.